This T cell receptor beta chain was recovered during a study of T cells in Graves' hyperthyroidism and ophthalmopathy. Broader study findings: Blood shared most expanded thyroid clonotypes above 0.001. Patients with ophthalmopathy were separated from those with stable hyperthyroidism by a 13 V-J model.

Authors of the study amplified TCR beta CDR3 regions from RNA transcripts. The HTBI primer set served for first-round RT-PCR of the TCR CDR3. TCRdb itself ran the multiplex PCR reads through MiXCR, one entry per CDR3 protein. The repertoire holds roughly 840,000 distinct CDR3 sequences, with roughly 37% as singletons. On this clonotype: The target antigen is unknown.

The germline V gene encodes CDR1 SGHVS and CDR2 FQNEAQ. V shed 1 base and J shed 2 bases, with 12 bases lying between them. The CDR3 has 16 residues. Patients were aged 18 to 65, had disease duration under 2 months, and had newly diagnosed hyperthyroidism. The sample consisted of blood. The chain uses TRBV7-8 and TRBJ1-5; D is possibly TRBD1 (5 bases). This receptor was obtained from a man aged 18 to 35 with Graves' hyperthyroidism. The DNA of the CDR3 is TGTGCCAGCAGCTTAGGATTGGGGACCCGCAATCAGCCCCAGCATTTT. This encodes CASSLGLGTRNQPQHF.